The 26 T cell receptor beta chains below come from one sample, sequenced in a study of resident and recirculating memory T cells in vitiligo. Measured with immunoSEQ multiplex PCR; TCRdb has only the in-frame clones, and not every one. The sample holds roughly 80,000 clones, 92% seen once. Input material: blood. The receptors were gathered from a male donor with vitiligo.

The rearrangement links TRBV6-1 to TRBJ1-4; 10 bases fit TRBD1. CDR1 is MNHNS, CDR2 SASEGT, per germline. V was pared by 4 bases and J by 8 bases, with 10 bases of the junction left unmatched. The CDR3 consists of 16 residues. The DNA of the CDR3 is TGTGCCAGCAGTGCTACCTCCGGGACAGGGGCAGAAAAACTGTTTTTT. Its protein is CASSATSGTGAEKLFF.

The DNA of the CDR3 is TGTGCCAGCAGCCCCGAGGGCGGGAGGGTCTTCACCGGGGAGCTGTTTTTT. The encoded protein is CASSPEGGRVFTGELFF. The chain uses TRBV5-4 and TRBJ2-2; 9 bases align to TRBD2. V lost 4 bases, J lost 4 bases, and 11 bases stayed unmatched. Germline V CDR1 and CDR2: SGHNT, YYREEE (reference sequence). The CDR3 has 17 amino acids.

J is TRBJ2-3 and V is TRBV5-4; TRBD2 matches at 7 bases. The CDR3 runs to 15 residues. The germline V gene has CDR1 SGHNT and CDR2 YYREEE (reference sequence). J was trimmed by 6 bases and V by 3 bases; bases with no gene match: 10. The CDR3 is CASSYRGRDHDTQYF. CDR3 sequence (DNA): TGTGCCAGCAGCTATCGAGGGAGGGACCACGATACGCAGTATTTT.

This CDR3 reads CASSEEIRKGLGIQYF. The CDR3 DNA follows: TGTGCCAGCAGTGAAGAAATCAGGAAGGGGTTGGGCATTCAGTACTTC. The gene calls are TRBV6-1 and TRBJ2-4, with a weak D call TRBD1 (5 bases). V was clipped by 1 base and J by 9 bases, with 19 bases between them. This CDR3 has 16 amino acids. Looked up from germline, CDR1 is MNHNS and CDR2 is SASEGT.

The chain uses TRBV5-6 and TRBJ2-6, with a tentative D call TRBD1 (6 bases). The CDR3 loop spans 15 amino acids. Trimming shortened V by 4 bases and J by 4 bases, and 12 bases separated the two germline ends. The V gene's germline CDR1 is SGHDT and CDR2 YYEEEE. As DNA, the CDR3 is TGTGCCAGCAGCCTCACAGGGCCCGGGGCCAACGTCCTGACTTTC. It codes for CASSLTGPGANVLTF. Complete variable domain (other parts from reference TRBV5-6 and TRBJ2-6): DAGVTQSPTHLIKTRGQQVTLRCSPKSGHDTVSWYQQALGQGPQFIFQYYEEEERQRGNFPDRFSGHQFPNYSSELNVNALLLGDSALYLCASSLTGPGANVLTFGAGSRLTVL.

The table lists this clone with a few counts. This chain links TRBV29-1 with TRBJ2-3; D ambiguous. The CDR3 length is 10 residues. V was trimmed by 4 bases and J by 12 bases, leaving 11 bases between them. CDR1 and CDR2 (germline): SQVTM, ANQGSEA. Here the CDR3 DNA reads TGCAGCGTTGGCGCGACAATTCAGTATTTT. This codes for CSVGATIQYF.

The chain links TRBV28 to TRBJ2-1; no clear D gene. This CDR3 has 13 amino acids. From germline, CDR1 is MDHEN and CDR2 SYDVKM. The V end was cut by 7 bases, the J end by 6 bases, with 13 bases between. CDR3: CASTQFRLNEQFF. CDR3 nucleotide sequence: TGTGCCAGCACCCAATTCCGACTCAATGAGCAGTTCTTC.

The rearrangement uses TRBV13 and TRBJ2-7, with 8 bases matching TRBD2. CDR3 length: 12 residues. V shed 5 bases, J shed 5 bases, and the junction held 2 bases outside the gene matches. Per germline, CDR1 PRHDT and CDR2 FYEKMQ (reference sequence). CDR3 residues: CASSLLADEQYF. CDR3 nucleotide sequence: TGTGCCAGCAGCCTACTAGCGGACGAGCAGTACTTC.

CDR3 sequence (DNA): TGTGCCAGCAGCCGACGGGGGAGTGAGACCCAGTACTTC. It translates to CASSRRGSETQYF. J is TRBJ2-5 and V is TRBV9; D may be TRBD2 (6 bases). The germline V and J ends were trimmed by 4 bases and 5 bases, with 12 bases remaining between them. This CDR3 is built from 13 residues. Germline loops: CDR1 SGDLS, CDR2 YYNGEE. The whole variable domain, remainder taken from reference TRBV9 and TRBJ2-5, is DSGVTQTPKHLITATGQRVTLRCSPRSGDLSVYWYQQSLDQGLQFLIQYYNGEERAKGNILERFSAQQFPDLHSELNLSSLELGDSALYFCASSRRGSETQYFGPGTRLLVL.

In this sample, this clone turned up once. This sequence joins TRBV11-1 and TRBJ2-2; 11 positions agree with TRBD2. Germline V gene sequence: CDR1 SGHAT, CDR2 FQDESV (reference sequence). The CDR3 consists of 18 residues. V lost 0 bases to trimming and J lost 1 base; unmatched junction nucleotides: 4. The CDR3 sequence is CASSLAELAGGNTGELFF. CDR3 sequence (DNA): TGTGCCAGCAGCTTAGCGGAGCTAGCGGGAGGGAACACCGGGGAGCTGTTTTTT.

The sample holds one count of this clone. The rearrangement links TRBV7-9 to TRBJ1-2; tentatively, D is TRBD1 (5 bases). Trimming took 5 bases from V and 2 from J, leaving 15 bases between them. Germline CDR1 SEHNR, CDR2 FQNEAQ (reference sequence). CDR3 length: 15 residues. The CDR3 nucleotides read TGTGCCAGCAGCCATACGGGACTTAAGAACTATGGCTACACCTTC. As protein: CASSHTGLKNYGYTF.

The V call is TRBV30, the J call TRBJ1-4; TRBD1 aligns across 11 bases. Germline CDR1 reads GTSNPN; CDR2 reads SVGIG (reference sequence). Trimming cost V 1 base and J 7 bases; bases outside gene matches: 5. This CDR3 spans 15 amino acids. The CDR3 DNA sequence: TGTGCCTGGAGTGACCCGGACAGGGGGCTTGAAAAACTGTTTTTT. This gives the protein CAWSDPDRGLEKLFF.

The rearrangement links TRBV15 to TRBJ1-2; possibly TRBD1 for D (5 bases). The CDR3 extends over 14 amino acids. V was trimmed by 0 bases and J by 5 bases, leaving 10 bases between them. Germline values: CDR1 LNHNV, CDR2 YYDKDF (reference sequence). In DNA form, the CDR3 reads TGTGCCACCAGCAGAGACAGGGTAGGGTATGGCTACACCTTC. Translated, it gives CATSRDRVGYGYTF.

This chain connects TRBV7-6 to TRBJ2-5, with TRBD2 matching over 9 bases. The CDR3 loop spans 17 amino acids. Germline lookup yields CDR1 SGHVS and CDR2 FNYEAQ. Trimming removed 3 bases from V and 4 bases from J; junction bases left unmatched: 12. The CDR3 DNA reads TGTGCCAGCAGCTTCCTGGTAGGCGGGAGGGATGGAGAGACCCAGTACTTC. As protein: CASSFLVGGRDGETQYF.

The chain employs TRBV6-5 and TRBJ2-7; 7 positions match TRBD2. CDR1 and CDR2 from the germline V gene are MNHEY and SVGAGI. V dropped 5 bases and J dropped 0; count of bases not matched to a gene: 4. This CDR3 has 14 amino acids. The CDR3 DNA follows: TGTGCCAGCAGTGAACTAGCGTACTCCTACGAGCAGTACTTC. It codes for CASSELAYSYEQYF.

The chain is built from TRBV4-1 and TRBJ1-5; D remains ambiguous. The CDR3 loop spans 15 amino acids. From germline, CDR1 is MGHRA and CDR2 YSYEKL. V was trimmed by 4 bases and J by 0 bases, leaving 10 bases between them. CDR3 sequence: CASSRRGNSNQPQHF. CDR3 bases: TGCGCCAGCAGCCGGAGAGGAAATAGCAATCAGCCCCAGCATTTT.

This chain uses TRBV5-6 with TRBJ2-5; D is perhaps TRBD2 (7 bases). Germline lookup yields CDR1 SGHDT and CDR2 YYEEEE. The CDR3 length is 14 residues. Trimming removed 2 bases at V and 5 bases at J, with 13 bases between. The CDR3 loop reads CASSFGGLWETQYF. The CDR3 nucleotides are TGTGCCAGCAGCTTCGGGGGGCTGTGGGAGACCCAGTACTTC.

The chain combines TRBV10-2 with TRBJ2-6, with D uncertain. The CDR3 length is 16 residues. Germline V gene data show CDR1 as WSHSY and CDR2 as SAAADI. Trimming took off 4 bases at V and 0 bases at J, with 10 bases between the two ends. The CDR3 DNA sequence: TGCGCCAGCAGTGCAGTACATTTCTCTGGGGCCAACGTCCTGACTTTC. As protein: CASSAVHFSGANVLTF.

This chain joins TRBV7-3 and TRBJ1-1; TRBD1 matches at 8 bases. Germline V gives CDR1 SGHTA, CDR2 FQGTGA. The CDR3 is 14 residues long. With V trimmed by 5 bases and J by 3 bases, 5 bases remained unmatched. The CDR3 bases are TGTGCCAGCAGCCCGAACAGGGGGGACACTGAAGCTTTCTTT. It codes for CASSPNRGDTEAFF.

The sample holds a few counts of this clone. J is TRBJ1-3 and V is TRBV14; D unclear. Per germline, CDR1 SGHDN and CDR2 FVKESK. The V and J ends lost 4 bases and 1 base respectively, with 11 bases between them. The CDR3 covers 15 residues. The CDR3 sequence: CASSPYGISGNTIYF. The DNA of the CDR3 is TGTGCCAGCAGCCCGTACGGGATATCTGGAAACACCATATATTTT. Using reference TRBV14 and TRBJ1-3 for the parts outside the CDR3, the full variable domain is EAGVTQFPSHSVIEKGQTVTLRCDPISGHDNLYWYRRVMGKEIKFLLHFVKESKQDESGMPNNRFLAERTGGTYSTLKVQPAELEDSGVYFCASSPYGISGNTIYFGEGSWLTVV.

This sequence joins TRBV5-1 and TRBJ2-1, with 12 bases identical to TRBD2. The CDR3 has 16 amino acids. V lost 0 bases to trimming and J lost 10 bases; unmatched junction nucleotides: 8. Germline-derived CDR1 and CDR2 are SGHRS and YFSETQ. The CDR3 spells CASSLASSGRAGEQFF. The CDR3 region has the DNA TGCGCCAGCAGCTTGGCGTCTAGCGGGAGGGCCGGGGAGCAGTTCTTC.

CDR3 loop: CASSFSGGTLNYGYTF. The CDR3 DNA reads TGTGCCAGCAGTTTTTCTGGCGGGACCCTTAACTATGGCTACACCTTC. V gene TRBV27 combines with J gene TRBJ1-2; the D gene is possibly TRBD1 (5 bases). V was shortened by 3 bases and J by 1 base, with 15 bases between the two germline ends. CDR1 and CDR2 (germline): MNHEY, SMNVEV (reference sequence). The CDR3 is 16 amino acids.

This sequence joins TRBV27 and TRBJ2-7; 15 bases agree with TRBD2. Germline values: CDR1 MNHEY, CDR2 SMNVEV (reference sequence). The CDR3 length is 15 residues. V dropped 4 bases and J dropped 4; count of bases not matched to a gene: 2. Here the CDR3 reads CASSWGLAGGYEQYF. The CDR3 region has the DNA TGTGCCAGCAGTTGGGGACTAGCGGGAGGATACGAGCAGTACTTC.

This clone has just a few counts. The chain joins TRBV28 to TRBJ2-2; 12 bases fit TRBD2. The CDR3 is 17 amino acids. Germline CDR1 MDHEN, CDR2 SYDVKM. The trim removed 5 bases at V and 1 base at J, leaving 5 bases unmatched. In DNA form, the CDR3 reads TGTGCCAGCAGTCCCCTACTAGCGGGAGGGAACACCGGGGAGCTGTTTTTT. It yields the protein CASSPLLAGGNTGELFF.

This clone was counted once. This chain joins TRBV5-6 and TRBJ1-4; TRBD1 is a possible D gene (5 bases). This CDR3 is built from 14 residues. Germline V gives CDR1 SGHDT, CDR2 YYEEEE. Trimming shortened V by 5 bases and J by 0 bases, and 8 bases separated the two germline ends. DNA of the CDR3: TGTGCCAGCAGATTCAGGGCAACTAATGAAAAACTGTTTTTT. Residues: CASRFRATNEKLFF.

The chain employs TRBV25-1 and TRBJ2-3; possible D gene TRBD2, 6 bases. The CDR3 extends over 13 amino acids. Germline CDR1 is MGHDK and CDR2 is SYGVNS. The V and J ends lost 8 bases and 10 bases respectively, with 19 bases between them. The CDR3: CASSDPGLGAQYF. The CDR3 DNA reads TGTGCCAGCTCAGATCCGGGACTGGGAGCGCAGTATTTT.